One sample yielded the 7 T cell receptor beta chains listed below, sequenced in a study of tumor and adjacent non-tumor tissue in lung cancer (dated by TCRdb to about 2018). The method behind the library was multiplex PCR. This sample was sequenced with an Illumina HiSeq 2500. TCRbeta libraries were built by three rounds of nested PCR using primers (Table S4), following protocols modified from ARM-PCR. TCRdb reworked the public reads: Q25 trimming with fastp, MiXCR clone assembly, productive beta chains retained. Duplicate CDR3 protein sequences are folded into a single record with the most common DNA and genes. In this sample the table shows fewer than 130,000 distinct CDR3 sequences, roughly 84% of which occur a single time. The ten largest clones take up around 21% of the sample. Bulk unsorted tissue served as the source for RNA extraction, and RNA quality was assessed using a NanoDrop ND-1000 and an Agilent 2100.

The source material was lung tumor tissue. The receptors were gathered from a man in his 70s with non-small cell lung cancer.

This clonotype was recorded many times. This chain joins TRBV7-9 and TRBJ1-1; D is unclear. The CDR3 runs to 14 residues. The germline V and J ends were trimmed by 5 bases and 4 bases, with 14 bases remaining between them. Germline values: CDR1 SEHNR, CDR2 FQNEAQ (reference sequence). This CDR3 reads CASSQKGSSTEAFF. CDR3 bases: TGTGCCAGCAGCCAAAAGGGAAGTAGCACTGAAGCTTTCTTT. The variable domain in full, with the rest retrieved from reference TRBV7-9 and TRBJ1-1, is DTGVSQNPRHKITKRGQNVTFRCDPISEHNRLYWYRQTLGQGPEFLTYFQNEAQLEKSRLLSDRFSAERPKGSFSTLEIQRTEQGDSAMYLCASSQKGSSTEAFFGQGTRLTVV.

This clonotype was seen repeatedly, ten times or more. The chain has TRBV4-1 and TRBJ2-5; perhaps D is TRBD1 or TRBD2 (5 bases each). Trimming removed 5 bases at V and 1 base at J, with 14 bases between. The CDR3 loop spans 15 amino acids. Germline values: CDR1 MGHRA, CDR2 YSYEKL. The CDR3 region is CASSTGRRSQETQYF. In DNA form, the CDR3 reads TGCGCCAGCAGCACGGGACGGCGGTCCCAAGAGACCCAGTACTTC.

For this clonotype: One end of the junction fails to match germline, which may point to a read error. This chain joins TRBV11-2 and TRBJ2-7; TRBD2 agrees at 7 bases. This CDR3 comprises 14 residues. Germline values: CDR1 SGHAT, CDR2 FQNNGV. The CDR3 reads CTSSGNSISYEQYF. The CDR3 DNA reads as TGTACCAGCAGCGGGAATAGCATAAGCTACGAGCAATACTTC.

As for this clonotype: The junction differs from germline at one of its ends, possibly a read error. V gene TRBV11-2 combines with J gene TRBJ2-3; D may be TRBD1 or TRBD2 (5 bases each). Germline values: CDR1 SGHAT, CDR2 FQNNGV. The CDR3 totals 14 residues. CDR3 in amino acids: CASTSEGFSDTHYF. CDR3 bases: TGTGCCAGCACCTCAGAGGGGTTCTCAGATACGCACTATTTT.

Regarding this clonotype: The junction and the germline gene differ at one end; a read error may be behind it. The chain joins TRBV6-2 or TRBV6-3 to TRBJ1-5; the D gene is possibly TRBD1 (6 bases). Germline values: CDR1 MNHEY, CDR2 SVGEGT. The CDR3 runs 15 residues. CDR3 amino acids: CTSRYWDNGYQPQHF. DNA for the CDR3: TGTACCAGCAGATATTGGGACAATGGATATCAGCCCCAGCATTTT.

Concerning this clonotype: The junction and the germline gene differ at one end; a read error may be behind it. The chain's CDR3 is CTSSLIGVYEQYF. The DNA of the CDR3 is TGTACCAGCAGCCTGATAGGAGTCTACGAGCAGTACTTC. This sequence joins TRBV11-3 and TRBJ2-7; no firm D call. This CDR3 region has 13 residues. The germline V gene has CDR1 SGHNT and CDR2 YENEEA. Full variable domain (rest looked up from reference TRBV11-3 and TRBJ2-7): EAGVVQSPRYKIIEKKQPVAFWCNPISGHNTLYWYLQNLGQGPELLIRYENEEAVDDSQLPKDRFSAERLKGVDSTLKIQPAELGDSAVYLCTSSLIGVYEQYFGPGTRLTVT.

There are a few counts of this clonotype. This sequence joins TRBV5-1 and TRBJ2-1, with TRBD2 matching over 9 bases. Trimming cost V 0 bases and J 6 bases; bases outside gene matches: 4. Per germline, CDR1 SGHRS and CDR2 YFSETQ. The CDR3 spans 15 residues. DNA of the CDR3: TGCGCCAGCAGCTTGGTTGGTAGCGGGAGCAATGAGCAGTTCTTC. Its translation: CASSLVGSGSNEQFF. The full variable domain, in which reference TRBV5-1 and TRBJ2-1 provide the parts outside the CDR3, is KAGVTQTPRYLIKTRGQQVTLSCSPISGHRSVSWYQQTPGQGLQFLFEYFSETQRNKGNFPGRFSGRQFSNSRSEMNVSTLELGDSALYLCASSLVGSGSNEQFFGPGTRLTVL.